Listed below are T cell receptor beta chains from one sample, sequenced in a study of early T cells in non-severe SARS-CoV-2 infection. One entry per CDR3 protein, called by TCRdb with MiXCR from the 5' RACE reads. The table lists roughly 71,000 distinct CDR3 sequences, roughly 13% of them singletons. Sequencing was performed on whole blood. All receptors derive from an adult who was a healthcare worker with PCR-confirmed SARS-CoV-2 infection or an uninfected control (not recorded which). The CDR3 runs from the conserved cysteine through the conserved F or W. The D gene is left open where the match is weak. Expanded clones are given a class, and other clones once, few, many or no size at all.

>many|TRBJ2-7|-|TRBV5-1|15
CASSLTGTSSYEQYF
TGCGCCAGCAGCCTTACCGGGACGTCCTCCTACGAGCAGTACTTC
>-|TRBJ2-5|TRBD1|TRBV4-1|15
CASSQRSGGQETQYF
TGCGCCAGCAGCCAACGATCAGGGGGCCAAGAGACCCAGTACTTC
>few|TRBJ2-5|-|TRBV5-8|14
CASSPRMAQKTQYF
TGTGCCAGCAGCCCCCGCATGGCTCAGAAGACCCAGTACTTC
>-|TRBJ2-5|-|TRBV7-9|14
CASSFESTGETQYF
TGTGCCAGCAGCTTCGAGTCTACGGGGGAGACCCAGTACTTC
>-|TRBJ2-1|TRBD2|TRBV11-3|15
CASSFHSGRDNEQFF
TGTGCCAGCAGCTTTCATAGCGGGAGGGACAATGAGCAGTTCTTC
>-|TRBJ2-1|-|TRBV6-2/TRBV6-3|15
CANTILGTTHNEQFF
TGTGCCAATACCATTCTAGGGACCACCCACAATGAGCAGTTCTTC
>many|TRBJ2-3|TRBD1|TRBV7-9|15
CASSRDRAGTDTQYF
TGTGCCAGCAGCCGAGACAGGGCGGGCACAGATACGCAGTATTTT
>many|TRBJ2-5|-|TRBV11-2|13
CASSRQLQETQYF
TGTGCCAGCAGCCGACAACTCCAAGAGACCCAGTACTTC
>-|TRBJ2-2|-|TRBV24-1|15
CATSDVGTRTGELFF
TGTGCCACCAGTGATGTCGGGACACGCACCGGGGAGCTGTTTTTT
>-|TRBJ1-6|TRBD1|TRBV9|13
CASAGTGNSPLHF
TGTGCCAGCGCCGGGACAGGCAATTCACCCCTCCACTTT
>-|TRBJ1-1|-|TRBV5-4|15
CASSPAGTLNTEAFF
TGTGCCAGCAGCCCGGCAGGGACATTGAACACTGAAGCTTTCTTT
>few|TRBJ1-5|-|TRBV6-6|16
CASSRTGSGGNQPQHF
TGTGCCAGCAGCCGCACAGGGAGTGGGGGCAATCAGCCCCAGCATTTT
>few|TRBJ2-7|-|TRBV12-5|14
CASGQGTPSYEQYF
TGTGCTAGTGGTCAGGGGACCCCCTCCTACGAGCAGTACTTC
>few|TRBJ1-2|-|TRBV12-3/TRBV12-4|15
CASSPRTEYWYGYTF
TGTGCCAGCAGTCCCAGGACGGAGTATTGGTATGGCTACACCTTC
>few|TRBJ2-2|-|TRBV27|14
CASSHTSITGELFF
TGTGCCAGCAGCCATACTAGTATCACCGGGGAGCTGTTTTTT
>many|TRBJ1-1|-|TRBV30|14
CAWSVGAPNTEAFF
TGTGCCTGGAGTGTTGGAGCACCAAACACTGAAGCTTTCTTT
>many|TRBJ2-7|-|TRBV7-8|16
CASSYNRDFPLYEQYF
TGTGCCAGCAGCTACAACCGGGACTTTCCTTTGTACGAGCAGTACTTC
>few|TRBJ2-2|-|TRBV10-3|13
CAISGVNTGELFF
TGTGCCATCAGTGGGGTGAACACCGGGGAGCTGTTTTTT
>few|TRBJ2-2|TRBD1|TRBV7-9|17
CASSPTDRGLLFGELFF
TGTGCCAGCAGCCCGACCGACAGGGGGCTATTGTTCGGGGAGCTGTTTTTT
>few|TRBJ2-7|-|TRBV5-1|15
CASSLAQGWGYEQYF
TGCGCCAGCAGCTTGGCCCAGGGATGGGGCTACGAGCAGTACTTC
>few|TRBJ2-5|-|TRBV6-1|16
CASSEYDRTAQETQYF
TGTGCCAGCAGTGAATATGATCGGACAGCTCAAGAGACCCAGTACTTC
>-|TRBJ2-7|-|TRBV7-2|14
CASSPRRGEYEQYF
TGTGCCAGCAGCCCACGGCGCGGGGAGTACGAGCAGTACTTC
>-|TRBJ2-5|-|TRBV5-1|14
CASSLGGSEETQYF
TGCGCCAGCAGCTTGGGGGGGTCCGAAGAGACCCAGTACTTC
>-|TRBJ1-2|-|TRBV3-1|12
CASSQGVRANTF
TGTGCCAGCAGCCAAGGTGTCAGGGCGAACACCTTC
>many|TRBJ2-5|-|TRBV20-1|15
CSARDYGGNQETQYF
TGCAGTGCTAGAGATTATGGCGGAAACCAAGAGACCCAGTACTTC
>few|TRBJ2-2|-|TRBV19|12
CATTKIKGELFF
TGTGCCACCACTAAAATTAAGGGGGAGCTGTTTTTT
>-|TRBJ1-1|-|TRBV27|13
CASHRLGGNEAFF
TGTGCCAGCCACAGGTTAGGAGGGAACGAAGCTTTCTTT
>many|TRBJ2-3|TRBD2|TRBV6-2/TRBV6-3|16
CASSWVLAGGPDTQYF
TGTGCCAGCAGTTGGGTACTAGCGGGGGGCCCAGATACGCAGTATTTT
>-|TRBJ2-4|-|TRBV7-2|14
CASSFAPTSRIQYF
TGTGCCAGCAGCTTTGCGCCGACATCTCGGATTCAGTACTTC
>few|TRBJ2-5|-|TRBV4-2|13
CASSREGSETQYF
TGTGCCAGCAGCCGCGAGGGATCAGAGACCCAGTACTTC
>-|TRBJ2-5|-|TRBV7-2|15
CASRRAGTLRETQYF
TGTGCCAGCAGACGCGCCGGGACCCTCCGCGAGACCCAGTACTTC
>many|TRBJ2-5|-|TRBV7-2|14
CASRAPLPEETQYF
TGTGCCAGCAGGGCTCCCTTGCCCGAGGAGACCCAGTACTTC
>many|TRBJ1-6|-|TRBV20-1|15
CSARRGISYNSPLHF
TGCAGTGCTAGAAGAGGGATCTCCTATAATTCACCCCTCCACTTT
>-|TRBJ2-7|TRBD2|TRBV4-2|16
CASSQGTSGLSYEQYF
TGTGCCAGCAGCCAAGGAACTAGCGGACTCTCCTACGAGCAGTACTTC
>-|TRBJ2-3|-|TRBV5-4|15
CASSTVGTHTDTQYF
TGTGCCAGCAGCACTGTAGGGACCCACACAGATACGCAGTATTTT
>-|TRBJ1-1|TRBD1|TRBV7-2|14
CASSFSGGGTEAFF
TGTGCCAGCAGCTTTTCAGGGGGTGGAACTGAAGCTTTCTTT
>-|TRBJ1-1|-|TRBV10-3|11
CATTDGTEAFF
TGTGCCACGACGGATGGTACTGAAGCTTTCTTT